Presented here are 20 T cell receptor beta chains from one specimen sequenced in a study of cytomegalovirus exposure and HLA in healthy donors. A multiplex PCR was run with 60 Vbeta primers and 13 Jbeta primers. The data were produced by immunoSEQ multiplex PCR, yet TCRdb's version contains in-frame clones alone and is incomplete. The top ten hold approximately 1.9% of the sample, which has 200,000 to 250,000 clones, approximately 70% seen once. Sequencing was carried out using PBMCs. The receptors come from a woman younger than 45 in good health and CMV-seronegative.

This rearrangement joins TRBV2 to TRBJ2-3, with D maybe TRBD2 (5 bases). This CDR3 contains 14 residues. V was trimmed by 7 bases and J by 6 bases, leaving 17 bases between them. Germline V gene lookup returns CDR1 SNHLY and CDR2 FYNNEI. CDR3 in amino acids: CASKERVHGDTQYF. Written as DNA, the CDR3 is TGTGCCAGCAAGGAGAGGGTACACGGGGATACGCAGTATTTT.

Comment on this clone: Within the sample, other DNA sequences also encode this same CDR3. The chain has TRBV27 and TRBJ2-1; 9 nucleotides line up with TRBD1. Germline loops: CDR1 MNHEY, CDR2 SMNVEV (reference sequence). Germline trimming cut 3 bases from V and 7 bases from J; bases unmatched to any gene: 4. The CDR3 spans 14 residues. The CDR3, as DNA: TGTGCCAGCAGTTTTCCCGGGACAGGGAATGAGCAGTTCTTC. Translated, it gives CASSFPGTGNEQFF.

This clone has a handful of counts. The chain links TRBV6-5 to TRBJ1-2; TRBD1 aligns across 8 bases. Losses at the gene ends were 5 bases for V and 6 bases for J; bases not matched to a gene: 5. CDR3 length: 13 residues. CDR1 and CDR2 (germline): MNHEY, SVGAGI. The CDR3 nucleotides are TGTGCCAGCAGTGACAGACAGGGGAATGGCTACACCTTC. Translation: CASSDRQGNGYTF.

This chain uses TRBV4-2 with TRBJ2-1, with 7 bases that match TRBD2. The CDR3 has 15 amino acids. V lost 1 base and J lost 4; bases outside the gene matches: 4. Germline V gives CDR1 LGHNA, CDR2 YNFKEQ. CDR3 amino acids: CASSQVQGGYNEQFF. Here the CDR3 DNA reads TGTGCCAGCAGCCAAGTTCAGGGAGGGTACAATGAGCAGTTCTTC.

This clone was observed once. The V gene is TRBV11-2, the J gene TRBJ2-3; perhaps TRBD2 as D (5 bases). V lost 4 bases and J 7 bases, leaving 15 bases between the germline ends. The CDR3 spans 14 residues. CDR1 is SGHAT and CDR2 is FQNNGV in the germline V gene. For the CDR3, the DNA is TGTGCCAGCAGCTCCCAGCGGACCGGAAATACGCAGTATTTT. Translation gives CASSSQRTGNTQYF.

This chain uses TRBV5-4 with TRBJ1-2; 8 nucleotides agree with TRBD1. Germline V gene data show CDR1 as SGHNT and CDR2 as YYREEE (reference sequence). J was trimmed by 6 bases and V by 0 bases; bases with no gene match: 1. The CDR3 extends over 13 amino acids. The CDR3 reads CASSLDRGDGYTF. CDR3 bases: TGTGCCAGCAGCTTGGACAGGGGGGATGGCTACACCTTC.

This clone was counted only a few times. The chain carries TRBV5-4 and TRBJ1-2; D remains ambiguous. V dropped 0 bases and J dropped 8 bases, with 8 bases sitting between them. The germline V gene has CDR1 SGHNT and CDR2 YYREEE (reference sequence). The CDR3 has 12 amino acids. CDR3 nucleotides: TGTGCCAGCAGCTTGGGACAAAGCGGCTACACCTTC. Its translation: CASSLGQSGYTF.

This clone is a singleton in its sample. The chain couples TRBV30 to TRBJ1-1; 10 nucleotides line up with TRBD1. This CDR3 comprises 17 residues. The germline V gene encodes CDR1 GTSNPN and CDR2 SVGIG (reference sequence). V was clipped by 1 base and J by 6 bases; unmatched bases: 14. This chain's CDR3 is CAWSATGTGDWGPEAFF. The DNA of the CDR3 is TGTGCCTGGAGTGCCACCGGGACAGGGGACTGGGGGCCTGAAGCTTTCTTT. The whole variable domain, filled in from reference TRBV30 and TRBJ1-1, reads SQTIHQWPATLVQPVGSPLSLECTVEGTSNPNLYWYRQAAGRGLQLLFYSVGIGQISSEVPQNLSASRPQDRQFILSSKKLLLSDSGFYLCAWSATGTGDWGPEAFFGQGTRLTVV.

Regarding this clone: Given a much more abundant clone one base away, this may be a read error. The chain uses TRBV5-1 and TRBJ2-2; the match to TRBD1 covers 7 bases. V lost 0 bases and J lost 6; bases outside the gene matches: 5. The CDR3 has 15 amino acids. Germline CDR1 reads SGHRS; CDR2 reads YFSETQ. The CDR3 DNA reads as TGCGCCAGCAGCTTGGGAGAGGGGGCGGCCGGGGAGCTGTTTTTT. Its protein is CASSLGEGAAGELFF.

The rearrangement uses TRBV11-3 and TRBJ2-2; 13 bases line up with TRBD2. CDR1 and CDR2 from the germline V gene are SGHNT and YENEEA. With V trimmed by 4 bases and J by 5 bases, 4 bases remained unmatched. The CDR3 has 16 amino acids. In DNA, the CDR3 is TGTGCCAGCAGCTCCGGGACTAGCGGGGTAACCGGGGAGCTGTTTTTT. As protein: CASSSGTSGVTGELFF.

The chain uses TRBV14 and TRBJ2-7; D might be TRBD1 (6 bases). Trimming shortened V by 5 bases and J by 2 bases, and 13 bases separated the two germline ends. The CDR3 sequence is 14 residues long. CDR1 and CDR2 (germline): SGHDN, FVKESK. CDR3 bases: TGTGCCAGCAGCTCTCGGGACATTACCTACGAGCAGTACTTC. Protein sequence: CASSSRDITYEQYF.

This chain links TRBV2 with TRBJ2-2; 7 bases match TRBD1. After removal of 4 bases from V and 3 bases from J, the junction contained 2 bases not matched to a gene. The V gene's germline CDR1 is SNHLY and CDR2 FYNNEI. This CDR3 is built from 14 residues. CDR3 residues: CASSGDSYTGELFF. The DNA of the CDR3 is TGTGCCAGCAGTGGGGACAGTTACACCGGGGAGCTGTTTTTT.

This clone was observed a single time. The CDR3 nucleotides read TGCGCCAGCAGCCCCTTTGCGGGGGACTCCTACGAGCAGTACTTC. Its protein product is CASSPFAGDSYEQYF. The chain recombines TRBV5-1 with TRBJ2-7; 7 nucleotides agree with TRBD2. The CDR3 is made up of 15 amino acids. With V trimmed by 4 bases and J by 0 bases, 7 bases remained unmatched. From germline, CDR1 is SGHRS and CDR2 YFSETQ. The full variable domain, completed using reference TRBV5-1 and TRBJ2-7, is KAGVTQTPRYLIKTRGQQVTLSCSPISGHRSVSWYQQTPGQGLQFLFEYFSETQRNKGNFPGRFSGRQFSNSRSEMNVSTLELGDSALYLCASSPFAGDSYEQYFGPGTRLTVT.

The rearrangement uses TRBV6-6 and TRBJ2-2, with 7 bases aligning to TRBD2. The CDR3 has 15 amino acids. J was trimmed by 6 bases and V by 7 bases; bases with no gene match: 11. Germline lookup yields CDR1 MNHNY and CDR2 SVGAGI (reference sequence). DNA of the CDR3: TGTGCCAGCACCAGATGGGGGGAGGGCCCCGGGGAGCTGTTTTTT. It encodes CASTRWGEGPGELFF.

CDR3 in DNA: TGTGCCAGTACCGACAGTTTCTATGGCTACACCTTC. This gives the protein CASTDSFYGYTF. This chain uses TRBV19 with TRBJ1-2; D may be TRBD1 (5 bases). The CDR3 is 12 residues long. V dropped 7 bases and J dropped 4 bases, with 10 bases sitting between them. Germline V gene data show CDR1 as LNHDA and CDR2 as SQIVND (reference sequence).

J is TRBJ1-2 and V is TRBV6-5; D unresolved. Germline CDR1 is MNHEY and CDR2 is SVGAGI. The CDR3 runs to 13 residues. V shed 1 base and J shed 3 bases, with 6 bases lying between them. The chain's CDR3 is CASSYLLDYGYTF. CDR3 in DNA: TGTGCCAGCAGTTACTTACTAGACTATGGCTACACCTTC.

The DNA of the CDR3 is TGTGCCAGCAGCACTACTAGCAGGAGGTACAATGAGCAGTTCTTC. Encoded protein: CASSTTSRRYNEQFF. V is TRBV7-3 and J is TRBJ2-1; a possible D gene is TRBD2 (6 bases). Germline V gene sequence: CDR1 SGHTA, CDR2 FQGTGA. This CDR3 has 15 residues. The ends were cut back, 5 bases at V and 4 bases at J, with 15 bases in the middle.

This rearrangement joins TRBV5-1 to TRBJ1-1; D unresolved. Germline lookup yields CDR1 SGHRS and CDR2 YFSETQ. CDR3 size: 15 residues. The V end lost 1 base, the J end lost 1 base, and 11 bases lay between the germline ends. CDR3 nucleotide sequence: TGCGCCAGCAGCTTGTCCAGACTTTGGAACACTGAAGCTTTCTTT. It specifies CASSLSRLWNTEAFF.

This CDR3 is CAVTGGSPSSGNTIYF. As DNA, the CDR3 is TGTGCGGTGACAGGGGGCTCGCCAAGCTCTGGAAACACCATATATTTT. The gene calls are TRBV30 and TRBJ1-3; TRBD1 agrees at 10 bases. Germline CDR1 GTSNPN, CDR2 SVGIG (reference sequence). The CDR3 extends over 16 amino acids.

This sequence joins TRBV7-2 and TRBJ1-3; D is undetermined. There are 16 residues in the CDR3. V lost 5 bases and J lost 0, with 14 bases in between. Germline V gene sequence: CDR1 SGHTA, CDR2 FQGNSA. The CDR3: CASSLHTPNSGNTIYF. CDR3 nucleotides: TGTGCCAGCAGCCTCCACACACCGAACTCTGGAAACACCATATATTTT.